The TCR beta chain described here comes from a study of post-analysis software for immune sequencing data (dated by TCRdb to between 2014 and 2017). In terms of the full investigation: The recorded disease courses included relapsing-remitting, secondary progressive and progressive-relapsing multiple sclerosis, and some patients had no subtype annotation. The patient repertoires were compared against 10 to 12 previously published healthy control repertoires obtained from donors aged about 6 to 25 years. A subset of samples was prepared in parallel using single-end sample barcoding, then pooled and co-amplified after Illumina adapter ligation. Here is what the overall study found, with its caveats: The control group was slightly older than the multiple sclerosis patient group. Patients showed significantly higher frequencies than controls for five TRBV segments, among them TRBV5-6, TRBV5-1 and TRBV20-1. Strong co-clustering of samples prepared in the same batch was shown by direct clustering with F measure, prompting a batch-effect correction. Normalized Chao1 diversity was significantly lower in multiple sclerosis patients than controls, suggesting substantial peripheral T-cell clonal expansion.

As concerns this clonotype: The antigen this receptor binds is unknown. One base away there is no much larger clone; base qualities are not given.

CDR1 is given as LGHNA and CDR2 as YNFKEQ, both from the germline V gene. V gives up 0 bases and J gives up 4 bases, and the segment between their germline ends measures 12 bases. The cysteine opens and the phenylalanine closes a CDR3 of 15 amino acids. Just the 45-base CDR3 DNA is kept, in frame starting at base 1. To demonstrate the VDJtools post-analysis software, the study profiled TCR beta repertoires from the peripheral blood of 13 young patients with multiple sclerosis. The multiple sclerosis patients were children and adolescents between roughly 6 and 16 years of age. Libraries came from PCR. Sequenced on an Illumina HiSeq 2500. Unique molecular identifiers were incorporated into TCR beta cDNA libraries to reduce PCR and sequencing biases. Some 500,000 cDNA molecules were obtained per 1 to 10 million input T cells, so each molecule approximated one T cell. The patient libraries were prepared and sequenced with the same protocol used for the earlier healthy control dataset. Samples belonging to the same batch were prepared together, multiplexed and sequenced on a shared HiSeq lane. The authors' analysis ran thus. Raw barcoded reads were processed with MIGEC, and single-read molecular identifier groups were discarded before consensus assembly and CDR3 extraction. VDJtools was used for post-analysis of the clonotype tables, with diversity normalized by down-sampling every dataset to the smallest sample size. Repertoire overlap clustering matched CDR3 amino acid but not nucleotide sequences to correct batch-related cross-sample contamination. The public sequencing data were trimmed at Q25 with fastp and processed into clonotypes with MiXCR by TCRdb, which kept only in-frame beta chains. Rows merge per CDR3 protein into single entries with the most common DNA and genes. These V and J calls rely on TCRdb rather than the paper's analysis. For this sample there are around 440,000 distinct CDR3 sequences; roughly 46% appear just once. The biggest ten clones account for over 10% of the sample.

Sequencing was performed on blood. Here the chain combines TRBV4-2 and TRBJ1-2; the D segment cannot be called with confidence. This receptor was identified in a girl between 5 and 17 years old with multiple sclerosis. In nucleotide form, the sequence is TGTGCCAGCAGCCAAGAAGCGCAGGTAGTCTATGGCTACACCTTC. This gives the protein CASSQEAQVVYGYTF.